Listed below are T cell receptor beta chains from one sample, sequenced in a study of CD8 T cells in Susac syndrome. MiXCR, applied by TCRdb to the immunoSEQ multiplex PCR reads, yields one record per CDR3 protein. This table holds over 80,000 distinct CDR3 sequences, about 93% found once. The sequencing sample was made of CD8+ T cells from PBMCs. The origin of the receptors is a human donor in good health. CDR3s include the opening cysteine and the closing phenylalanine or tryptophan. A D gene is named only where the DNA matches it firmly. Clone sizes are given selectively: once, few, many, or a class where the clone is expanded.

CDR3aa: CSARDRAIGNTIYF; CDR3nt: TGCAGTGCTAGAGACAGGGCCATTGGAAACACCATATATTTT; j_gene: TRBJ1-3; abundance: NA; v_gene: TRBV20-1; d_gene: NA
CDR3aa: CASSLDEAYEQYF; CDR3nt: TGTGCCAGCAGCTTAGATGAGGCCTACGAGCAGTACTTC; j_gene: TRBJ2-7; abundance: NA; v_gene: TRBV7-9; d_gene: NA
CDR3aa: CAWYSSPYEQYF; CDR3nt: TGTGCCTGGTACAGTTCCCCCTACGAGCAGTACTTC; j_gene: TRBJ2-7; abundance: NA; v_gene: TRBV30; d_gene: NA
CDR3aa: CASSLVDRPYEQYF; CDR3nt: TGCGCCAGCAGCTTGGTCGACAGACCCTACGAGCAGTACTTC; j_gene: TRBJ2-7; abundance: NA; v_gene: TRBV5-1; d_gene: NA
CDR3aa: CASSQAVLTEAFF; CDR3nt: TGTGCCAGCAGCCAGGCAGTGCTTACTGAAGCTTTCTTT; j_gene: TRBJ1-1; abundance: NA; v_gene: TRBV14; d_gene: NA
CDR3aa: CASSPGQVSYEQYF; CDR3nt: TGTGCCAGCAGCCCAGGACAGGTCTCCTACGAGCAGTACTTC; j_gene: TRBJ2-7; abundance: NA; v_gene: TRBV13; d_gene: TRBD1
CDR3aa: CASSLGQETQYF; CDR3nt: TGTGCCAGCAGCCTGGGGCAAGAGACCCAGTACTTC; j_gene: TRBJ2-5; abundance: NA; v_gene: TRBV7-9; d_gene: NA
CDR3aa: CASRDRETKNIQYF; CDR3nt: TGTGCCAGCCGGGACAGGGAAACCAAAAACATTCAGTACTTC; j_gene: TRBJ2-4; abundance: NA; v_gene: TRBV2; d_gene: TRBD1
CDR3aa: CASSVPGHSQETQYF; CDR3nt: TGTGCCAGCAGTGTCCCGGGACATTCCCAAGAGACCCAGTACTTC; j_gene: TRBJ2-5; abundance: NA; v_gene: TRBV2; d_gene: NA
CDR3aa: CASSQEIRETQYF; CDR3nt: TGTGCCAGCAGCCAAGAGATAAGGGAGACCCAGTACTTC; j_gene: TRBJ2-5; abundance: NA; v_gene: TRBV14; d_gene: NA
CDR3aa: CATDMGRDEQYF; CDR3nt: TGTGCCACCGACATGGGGAGGGACGAGCAGTACTTC; j_gene: TRBJ2-7; abundance: NA; v_gene: TRBV2; d_gene: TRBD2
CDR3aa: CASSVTGSGANYGYTF; CDR3nt: TGTGCCAGCTCAGTTACAGGGTCGGGCGCTAACTATGGCTACACCTTC; j_gene: TRBJ1-2; abundance: NA; v_gene: TRBV18; d_gene: NA
CDR3aa: CASSRVKYTDTQYF; CDR3nt: TGTGCCAGCAGCCGAGTCAAGTACACAGATACGCAGTATTTT; j_gene: TRBJ2-3; abundance: NA; v_gene: TRBV7-8; d_gene: NA
CDR3aa: CASSYSRTNTEAFF; CDR3nt: TGTGCCAGCAGTTACTCCAGGACGAACACTGAAGCTTTCTTT; j_gene: TRBJ1-1; abundance: NA; v_gene: TRBV6-2/TRBV6-3; d_gene: NA
CDR3aa: CSVRQDGTQYF; CDR3nt: TGCAGCGTTCGGCAGGACGGTACGCAGTATTTT; j_gene: TRBJ2-3; abundance: NA; v_gene: TRBV29-1; d_gene: NA
CDR3aa: CSVEAAVVVRETQYF; CDR3nt: TGCAGCGTTGAAGCCGCAGTCGTGGTTCGAGAGACCCAGTACTTC; j_gene: TRBJ2-5; abundance: NA; v_gene: TRBV29-1; d_gene: NA
CDR3aa: CASSSQRSGESDTQYF; CDR3nt: TGTGCCAGCAGCTCTCAGCGAAGCGGGGAATCAGATACGCAGTATTTT; j_gene: TRBJ2-3; abundance: NA; v_gene: TRBV7-9; d_gene: TRBD2
CDR3aa: CASSQGQGFLETQYF; CDR3nt: TGTGCCAGCAGCCAAGGACAGGGATTCCTTGAGACCCAGTACTTC; j_gene: TRBJ2-5; abundance: NA; v_gene: TRBV3-1; d_gene: TRBD1
CDR3aa: CASSGGEGQPQHF; CDR3nt: TGTGCCAGCTCCGGGGGGGAGGGTCAGCCCCAGCATTTT; j_gene: TRBJ1-5; abundance: NA; v_gene: TRBV27; d_gene: NA
CDR3aa: CASSYSGRDTEAFF; CDR3nt: TGTGCCAGCAGTTACTCGGGCAGGGACACTGAAGCTTTCTTT; j_gene: TRBJ1-1; abundance: NA; v_gene: TRBV6-5; d_gene: NA
CDR3aa: CASSLYGAHTDTQYF; CDR3nt: TGCGCCAGCAGCTTGTATGGGGCGCACACAGATACGCAGTATTTT; j_gene: TRBJ2-3; abundance: NA; v_gene: TRBV5-1; d_gene: NA
CDR3aa: CSARDRAPQETQYF; CDR3nt: TGCAGTGCTAGGGACAGGGCCCCCCAAGAGACCCAGTACTTC; j_gene: TRBJ2-5; abundance: once; v_gene: TRBV20-1; d_gene: TRBD1
CDR3aa: CASSPKSSFSGGARGNEQFF; CDR3nt: TGTGCCAGCAGTCCGAAATCCTCGTTTAGCGGGGGGGCTCGAGGCAATGAGCAGTTCTTC; j_gene: TRBJ2-1; abundance: NA; v_gene: TRBV6-1; d_gene: TRBD2
CDR3aa: CASSVEGSYNSPLHF; CDR3nt: TGTGCCAGCAGCGTAGAGGGCTCCTATAATTCACCCCTCCACTTT; j_gene: TRBJ1-6; abundance: NA; v_gene: TRBV9; d_gene: NA
CDR3aa: CSAREQGRAEAFF; CDR3nt: TGCAGTGCTAGGGAACAGGGAAGAGCTGAAGCTTTCTTT; j_gene: TRBJ1-1; abundance: NA; v_gene: TRBV20-1; d_gene: NA
CDR3aa: CASLHFSGYTNYGYTF; CDR3nt: TGTGCCAGCTTGCACTTCAGCGGGTACACTAACTATGGCTACACCTTC; j_gene: TRBJ1-2; abundance: NA; v_gene: TRBV6-1; d_gene: NA
CDR3aa: CASSYSSRLGFDAYEQYF; CDR3nt: TGTGCCAGCAGTTACTCGTCGCGATTGGGATTCGACGCCTACGAGCAGTACTTC; j_gene: TRBJ2-7; abundance: NA; v_gene: TRBV6-5; d_gene: NA
CDR3aa: CASSQDLAGYTEAFF; CDR3nt: TGTGCCAGCAGCCAAGATCTAGCGGGCTACACTGAAGCTTTCTTT; j_gene: TRBJ1-1; abundance: NA; v_gene: TRBV3-1; d_gene: NA
CDR3aa: CSAPWTGATGELFF; CDR3nt: TGCAGTGCCCCATGGACAGGGGCAACCGGGGAGCTGTTTTTT; j_gene: TRBJ2-2; abundance: NA; v_gene: TRBV20-1; d_gene: TRBD1
CDR3aa: CASTSGTLELAFF; CDR3nt: TGTGCCAGCACCTCAGGGACCCTGGAATTAGCTTTCTTT; j_gene: TRBJ1-1; abundance: NA; v_gene: TRBV27; d_gene: NA
CDR3aa: CASSLTGGTDTQYF; CDR3nt: TGTGCCAGCAGCTTGACAGGGGGCACAGATACGCAGTATTTT; j_gene: TRBJ2-3; abundance: NA; v_gene: TRBV7-8; d_gene: TRBD1
CDR3aa: CASSQRVGFSYNEQFF; CDR3nt: TGCGCCAGCAGCCAAAGGGTAGGTTTCTCCTACAATGAGCAGTTCTTC; j_gene: TRBJ2-1; abundance: NA; v_gene: TRBV4-1; d_gene: NA
CDR3aa: CASSGHRGGAGELFF; CDR3nt: TGTGCCAGCAGCGGCCACAGGGGCGGAGCCGGGGAGCTGTTTTTT; j_gene: TRBJ2-2; abundance: NA; v_gene: TRBV9; d_gene: TRBD1
CDR3aa: CASSSVTVNLNEQFF; CDR3nt: TGTGCCAGCAGCTCGGTAACAGTAAACCTAAATGAGCAGTTCTTC; j_gene: TRBJ2-1; abundance: NA; v_gene: TRBV13; d_gene: NA
CDR3aa: CASSPSGVYEQYF; CDR3nt: TGTGCCAGCAGCCCCTCCGGGGTCTACGAGCAGTACTTC; j_gene: TRBJ2-7; abundance: once; v_gene: TRBV12-3/TRBV12-4; d_gene: NA
CDR3aa: CASSQDAVWVQPQHF; CDR3nt: TGCGCCAGCAGCCAAGACGCAGTTTGGGTTCAGCCCCAGCATTTT; j_gene: TRBJ1-5; abundance: NA; v_gene: TRBV4-1; d_gene: NA
CDR3aa: CASSSGGGIQETQYF; CDR3nt: TGTGCCAGCAGCTCCGGGGGCGGGATACAAGAGACCCAGTACTTC; j_gene: TRBJ2-5; abundance: NA; v_gene: TRBV7-2; d_gene: NA
CDR3aa: CASSGGEGKNIQYF; CDR3nt: TGCGCCAGCAGTGGAGGGGAAGGCAAAAACATTCAGTACTTC; j_gene: TRBJ2-4; abundance: NA; v_gene: TRBV10-2; d_gene: NA
CDR3aa: CSVEEGTVRGRDEQYF; CDR3nt: TGCAGCGTTGAAGAAGGTACAGTGAGGGGGCGCGACGAGCAGTACTTC; j_gene: TRBJ2-7; abundance: NA; v_gene: TRBV29-1; d_gene: TRBD1
CDR3aa: CASSQQQRGRDTEAFF; CDR3nt: TGTGCCAGCAGCCAACAACAGAGGGGGAGGGACACTGAAGCTTTCTTT; j_gene: TRBJ1-1; abundance: NA; v_gene: TRBV14; d_gene: NA
CDR3aa: CASSHGQGYHQETQYF; CDR3nt: TGTGCCAGCAGCCATGGACAGGGGTATCACCAAGAGACCCAGTACTTC; j_gene: TRBJ2-5; abundance: NA; v_gene: TRBV14; d_gene: TRBD1
CDR3aa: CASTIDSPPTGELFF; CDR3nt: TGTGCCAGCACCATCGACAGTCCACCCACCGGGGAGCTGTTTTTT; j_gene: TRBJ2-2; abundance: once; v_gene: TRBV12-3/TRBV12-4; d_gene: NA
CDR3aa: CASRGQMNEQYF; CDR3nt: TGTGCCAGCAGGGGACAGATGAACGAGCAGTACTTC; j_gene: TRBJ2-7; abundance: once; v_gene: TRBV14; d_gene: TRBD1
CDR3aa: CASSFLGAGINYGYTF; CDR3nt: TGTGCCAGCAGCTTTTTGGGGGCCGGGATAAACTATGGCTACACCTTC; j_gene: TRBJ1-2; abundance: NA; v_gene: TRBV7-8; d_gene: NA
CDR3aa: CASSSNPDGMGEQYF; CDR3nt: TGTGCCAGCAGCTCCAATCCCGACGGCATGGGGGAGCAGTACTTC; j_gene: TRBJ2-7; abundance: few; v_gene: TRBV7-6; d_gene: NA
CDR3aa: CSVEGQQGASTDTQYF; CDR3nt: TGCAGCGTTGAGGGGCAACAGGGGGCGAGCACAGATACGCAGTATTTT; j_gene: TRBJ2-3; abundance: NA; v_gene: TRBV29-1; d_gene: TRBD1
CDR3aa: CASSASGGPYNEQFF; CDR3nt: TGTGCCAGCAGCGCGAGCGGGGGACCCTACAATGAGCAGTTCTTC; j_gene: TRBJ2-1; abundance: NA; v_gene: TRBV9; d_gene: TRBD2
CDR3aa: CSVEAGPYEQYF; CDR3nt: TGCAGCGTTGAAGCGGGACCCTACGAGCAGTACTTC; j_gene: TRBJ2-7; abundance: NA; v_gene: TRBV29-1; d_gene: NA
CDR3aa: CASSSKTDTQYF; CDR3nt: TGTGCCAGCAGTTCGAAAACAGATACGCAGTATTTT; j_gene: TRBJ2-3; abundance: NA; v_gene: TRBV12-3/TRBV12-4; d_gene: NA
CDR3aa: CSVADSTNEKLFF; CDR3nt: TGCAGCGTCGCAGACAGCACTAATGAAAAACTGTTTTTT; j_gene: TRBJ1-4; abundance: NA; v_gene: TRBV29-1; d_gene: NA
CDR3aa: CASSDGGPEAFF; CDR3nt: TGTGCCAGCAGTGACGGGGGACCTGAAGCTTTCTTT; j_gene: TRBJ1-1; abundance: NA; v_gene: TRBV14; d_gene: NA
CDR3aa: CASSELGGTQYF; CDR3nt: TGTGCCAGCAGCGAACTTGGGGGTACGCAGTATTTT; j_gene: TRBJ2-3; abundance: once; v_gene: TRBV5-6; d_gene: NA
CDR3aa: CASSLGLGQGIYNEQFF; CDR3nt: TGTGCCAGCAGCTTAGGGTTGGGGCAGGGGATCTACAATGAGCAGTTCTTC; j_gene: TRBJ2-1; abundance: NA; v_gene: TRBV7-6; d_gene: NA